These 16 T cell receptor beta chains originate from one sample sequenced in a study of radiotherapy plus CTLA-4 blockade in lung cancer. Sequencing used immunoSEQ multiplex PCR; TCRdb keeps in-frame clones, though not all of them. The sample shows 52,000 or so clones, around 80% of them seen only once. The material was peripheral blood, obtained from a patient treated with radiotherapy plus ipilimumab. The receptor source for this set is a human donor with non-small cell lung cancer who had a partial response to radiotherapy plus ipilimumab.

This chain links TRBV6-5 with TRBJ1-4; D is undetermined. There are 15 residues in the CDR3. V lost 2 bases and J lost 6, with 13 bases in between. Per the germline V gene, CDR1 is MNHEY and CDR2 is SVGAGI. DNA of the CDR3: TGTGCCAGCAGTTACCGGGATAGCGGCGATGAAAAACTGTTTTTT. It codes for CASSYRDSGDEKLFF.

V and J are TRBV11-2 and TRBJ1-4; 12 bases fit TRBD1. With V trimmed by 3 bases and J by 3 bases, 8 bases remained unmatched. This CDR3 is 18 amino acids long. Germline loops: CDR1 SGHAT, CDR2 FQNNGV. CDR3 amino acids: CASSFPRDRGQANEKLFF. The DNA for the CDR3 is TGTGCCAGCAGCTTTCCTCGGGACAGGGGGCAAGCTAATGAAAAACTGTTTTTT.

This clone was seen once. The rearrangement uses TRBV30 and TRBJ1-6; D gene uncertain. V was cut by 0 bases and J by 7 bases, with 4 bases left in between. CDR1 GTSNPN and CDR2 SVGIG come from the germline V gene (reference sequence). The CDR3 consists of 12 residues. DNA for the CDR3: TGTGCCTGGAGTGTACTGAATTCACCCCTCCACTTT. The encoded protein is CAWSVLNSPLHF.

This clone was observed a few times. The V and J genes are TRBV4-3 and TRBJ1-6, with 7 bases that match TRBD1. The CDR3 has 16 amino acids. CDR1 is LGHNA and CDR2 is YSLEER in the germline V gene. Germline trimming cut 0 bases from V and 10 bases from J; bases unmatched to any gene: 9. The CDR3 coding sequence is TGCGCCAGCAGCCAAGATCCCGGGGCAGGGGGGTCACCCCTCCACTTT. Residues: CASSQDPGAGGSPLHF.

CDR3 loop: CASSYPTGEAFF. The CDR3 coding sequence is TGTGCCAGCAGTTACCCCACAGGGGAAGCTTTCTTT. The chain has TRBV6-5 and TRBJ1-1, with TRBD1 as a possible D gene (6 bases). The V end was cut by 2 bases, the J end by 8 bases, with 9 bases between. The CDR3 totals 12 residues. Germline loops: CDR1 MNHEY, CDR2 SVGAGI.

The chain couples TRBV6-1 to TRBJ2-7; a possible D gene is TRBD1 (6 bases). CDR1 is MNHNS, CDR2 SASEGT, per germline. Trimming stripped 6 bases from V and 4 bases from J, with 19 bases between. CDR3 size: 15 residues. Here the CDR3 reads CASRGTREGGYEQYF. As DNA, the CDR3 is TGTGCCAGCAGGGGGACACGAGAAGGTGGGTACGAGCAGTACTTC.

The chain carries TRBV7-9 and TRBJ2-5; 7 bases fit TRBD1. After removal of 7 bases from V and 4 bases from J, the junction contained 12 bases not matched to a gene. This CDR3 comprises 15 residues. Germline CDR1 is SEHNR and CDR2 is FQNEAQ (reference sequence). CDR3 in DNA: TGTGCCAGCACCCAATTAAGGGGGCACGGAGAGACCCAGTACTTC. This sequence encodes CASTQLRGHGETQYF.

The gene calls are TRBV9 and TRBJ1-6, with TRBD1 matching over 9 bases. V was pared by 0 bases and J by 7 bases, with 5 bases of the junction left unmatched. This CDR3 spans 16 amino acids. CDR1 is SGDLS and CDR2 is YYNGEE in the germline V gene. The CDR3 DNA is TGTGCCAGCAGCGTAGACTGGACAGGGGAAAATTCACCCCTCCACTTT. This gives the protein CASSVDWTGENSPLHF.

V usage is TRBV7-2 and J usage is TRBJ2-2, with TRBD1 as a possible D gene (5 bases). Trimming removed 4 bases from V and 3 bases from J, with 9 bases in between. Germline-derived CDR1 and CDR2 are SGHTA and FQGNSA. The CDR3 is 14 residues long. The CDR3 DNA reads as TGTGCCAGCAGCTCTGGGGCGGACACCGGGGAGCTGTTTTTT. Translated, it gives CASSSGADTGELFF.

The gene calls are TRBV4-1 and TRBJ2-7, with 10 bases aligning to TRBD1. The CDR3 runs to 14 residues. V shed 3 bases, J shed 5 bases, and the junction held 4 bases outside the gene matches. Germline CDR1 is MGHRA and CDR2 is YSYEKL. The CDR3 region is CASSQRQGADEQYF. In DNA, the CDR3 is TGCGCCAGCAGCCAGAGACAGGGGGCAGACGAGCAGTACTTC.

The CDR3 is CASSIGSGTDTQYF. In DNA, the CDR3 is TGTGCCAGCAGCATTGGTAGTGGCACAGATACGCAGTATTTT. The J gene is TRBJ2-3, the V gene TRBV9; D remains ambiguous. The germline V gene has CDR1 SGDLS and CDR2 YYNGEE. V was cut by 4 bases and J by 1 base, with 10 bases left in between. This CDR3 is 14 amino acids long.

This clone was seen only once. The chain has TRBV30 and TRBJ1-4; 9 nucleotides match TRBD1. CDR1 is GTSNPN, CDR2 SVGIG, per germline (reference sequence). The CDR3 sequence is 15 residues long. Trimming removed 5 bases from V and 2 bases from J; junction bases left unmatched: 6. CDR3 in DNA: TGTGCCTGGGGGACAGGGTTGCGGACTAATGAAAAACTGTTTTTT. Protein: CAWGTGLRTNEKLFF.

The chain links TRBV6-5 to TRBJ1-1; 8 bases align to TRBD1. The V and J ends lost 6 bases and 4 bases, in that order; junction bases with no gene match: 7. The CDR3 consists of 14 residues. Looked up from germline, CDR1 is MNHEY and CDR2 is SVGAGI. In nucleotides, the CDR3 is TGTGCCAGCAGGGGGGCACAGGGGGGCACTGAAGCTTTCTTT. Translating gives CASRGAQGGTEAFF.

Only a few counts were recorded for this clone. The chain carries TRBV7-9 and TRBJ2-6, with D possibly TRBD1 on 5 matching bases. V shed 5 bases and J shed 0 bases, with 20 bases lying between them. The CDR3 consists of 19 residues. Germline CDR1 and CDR2: SEHNR and FQNEAQ (reference sequence). The CDR3 region has the DNA TGTGCCAGCAGCGCATTTCAGGGTCAACTGCGCTCTGGGGCCAACGTCCTGACTTTC. Its translation is CASSAFQGQLRSGANVLTF.

This chain uses TRBV7-3 with TRBJ2-3; D possibly corresponds to TRBD2 (6 bases). Between the trimmed V and J ends, which lost 5 bases and 2 bases, there was a span of 14 bases. The CDR3 covers 15 residues. Germline V gene sequence: CDR1 SGHTA, CDR2 FQGTGA. The CDR3 nucleotides read TGTGCCAGCAGCACTGGGTCGGGGGTCACAGATACGCAGTATTTT. Its translation is CASSTGSGVTDTQYF.

The chain couples TRBV15 to TRBJ2-5; 8 bases map to TRBD1. The end of the DNA is better explained by TRBJ2-7, so the J call may be wrong. Germline V lookup: CDR1 LNHNV, CDR2 YYDKDF (reference sequence). The CDR3 extends over 16 amino acids. The CDR3 DNA follows: TGTGCCACCAGCAGAGGAGAGGGGCAGGGGGCGTACGAGCAGTACTTC. Protein sequence: CATSRGEGQGAYEQYF.